A single sample is the source of the 2 T cell receptor beta chains below, sequenced in a study of OX40 agonist ivuxolimab in advanced cancers. Clones were sequenced by immunoSEQ multiplex PCR, and TCRdb holds only the in-frame ones, with some missing. The table shows 85,000 to 100,000 clones, with around 94% occurring only once. The sample was CD4+ or CD8+ T cells sorted from blood, taken in a trial of the OX40 agonist ivuxolimab. All receptors derive from an adult with an advanced solid tumor such as melanoma, head and neck, liver or kidney cancer.

This chain links TRBV7-8 with TRBJ2-1; 12 nucleotides line up with TRBD2. Germline V CDR1 and CDR2: SGHVS, FQNEAQ. J was trimmed by 9 bases and V by 2 bases; bases with no gene match: 8. There are 16 residues in the CDR3. CDR3 sequence (DNA): TGTGCCAGCAGCTTATACGGGACTAGCGGGTTCAGTGAGCAGTTCTTC. Translating gives CASSLYGTSGFSEQFF.

The rearrangement uses TRBV6-6 and TRBJ1-5; D is uncertain. The CDR3 has 14 amino acids. CDR1 is MNHNY, CDR2 SVGAGI, per germline (reference sequence). Trimming took 0 bases from V and 6 from J, leaving 9 bases between them. The CDR3 coding sequence is TGTGCCAGCAGTTACTCAGGGTTTGGTCAGCCCCAGCATTTT. Protein: CASSYSGFGQPQHF.